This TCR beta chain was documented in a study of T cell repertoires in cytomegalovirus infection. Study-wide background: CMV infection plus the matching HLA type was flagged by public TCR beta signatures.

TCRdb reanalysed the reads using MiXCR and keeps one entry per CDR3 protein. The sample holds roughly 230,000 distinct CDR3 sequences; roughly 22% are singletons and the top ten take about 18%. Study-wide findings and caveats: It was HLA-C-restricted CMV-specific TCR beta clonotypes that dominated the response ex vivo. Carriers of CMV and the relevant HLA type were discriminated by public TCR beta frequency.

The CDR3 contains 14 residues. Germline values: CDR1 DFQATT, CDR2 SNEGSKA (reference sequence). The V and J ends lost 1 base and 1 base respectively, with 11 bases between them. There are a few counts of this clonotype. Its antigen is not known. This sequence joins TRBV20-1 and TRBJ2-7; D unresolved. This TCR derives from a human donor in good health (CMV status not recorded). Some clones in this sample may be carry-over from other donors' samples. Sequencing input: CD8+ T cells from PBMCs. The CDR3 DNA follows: TGCAGTGCTAGAGTTGTAACACGATCCTACGAGCAGTACTTC. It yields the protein CSARVVTRSYEQYF.